The 31 T cell receptor beta chains presented below share a single source sample, sequenced in a study of vaccination effects on CD4 cells after COVID-19. Profiled with immunoSEQ multiplex PCR; TCRdb holds only in-frame clones, not every one. The sample comprises about 73,000 clones, roughly 73% of which are singletons, and roughly 2% rests with the top ten. CD4+ T cells were isolated after 10 days of culture. Vaccination of participants consisted of two doses of either the BNT162b2 or mRNA-1273 vaccine. Their antigens remain unidentified. The sequencing here drew on CD4+ T cells from PBMCs cultured without peptide, taken after COVID-19 vaccination. These receptors came from a human donor who received a COVID-19 vaccine.

The V and J genes are TRBV18 and TRBJ1-1, with D perhaps matching TRBD1 (5 bases). Germline CDR1 KGHSH, CDR2 LQKENI. The CDR3 is 14 residues long. V was pared by 4 bases and J by 5 bases, with 14 bases between. The CDR3 here is CASSRPTGGTEAFF. As DNA, the CDR3 is TGTGCCAGCTCACGTCCGACGGGGGGGACTGAAGCTTTCTTT.

CDR3 DNA sequence: TGCGCCACCCAAGATGGGGTGATAATCCGCAATCAGCCCCAGCATTTT. This translates into CATQDGVIIRNQPQHF. The rearrangement joins TRBV5-1 to TRBJ1-5; D is undetermined. The CDR3 has 16 residues. CDR1 SGHRS and CDR2 YFSETQ come from the germline V gene. Deletions cut 9 bases from V and 2 bases from J, with 21 bases between.

V usage is TRBV19 and J usage is TRBJ1-1; D is uncertain. CDR3 size: 16 residues. V gave up 5 bases and J gave up 1 base, with 17 bases separating them. Germline values: CDR1 LNHDA, CDR2 SQIVND (reference sequence). CDR3 loop: CASSYRTGVTNTEAFF. The CDR3 DNA reads as TGTGCCAGTAGTTATAGGACTGGGGTGACGAACACTGAAGCTTTCTTT.

This clone showed up just a few times. This chain uses TRBV30 with TRBJ2-3, with 14 positions matching TRBD2. The CDR3 extends over 18 amino acids. CDR1 is GTSNPN and CDR2 is SVGIG in the germline V gene (reference sequence). V lost 4 bases to trimming and J lost 1 base; unmatched junction nucleotides: 10. Here the CDR3 reads CAWTSIPGLAGGTDTQYF. The CDR3 bases are TGTGCCTGGACCTCCATCCCGGGACTAGCGGGGGGCACAGATACGCAGTATTTT.

This clone appeared a few times. The rearrangement uses TRBV10-1 and TRBJ1-2; D call uncertain. From germline, CDR1 is WNHNN and CDR2 SYGVQD (reference sequence). This CDR3 is built from 13 residues. Trimming shortened V by 3 bases and J by 2 bases, and 7 bases separated the two germline ends. The CDR3 region is CASSEWVNYGYTF. CDR3 DNA sequence: TGCGCCAGCAGTGAATGGGTGAACTATGGCTACACCTTC.

V usage is TRBV15 and J usage is TRBJ2-5, with TRBD2 identical over 13 bases. Germline CDR1 LNHNV, CDR2 YYDKDF (reference sequence). The CDR3 has 15 residues. The V segment lost 6 bases and the J segment 1 base; nucleotides outside the gene matches: 2. The chain's CDR3 is CATRTSGGLQETQYF. The CDR3, as DNA: TGTGCCACCAGGACTAGCGGGGGGCTCCAAGAGACCCAGTACTTC.

This clone was counted only a few times. The chain employs TRBV2 and TRBJ2-1; 7 nucleotides agree with TRBD1. V shed 7 bases, J shed 1 base, and the junction held 4 bases outside the gene matches. Germline loops: CDR1 SNHLY, CDR2 FYNNEI. This CDR3 contains 14 residues. DNA for the CDR3: TGTGCCAGCACCCGGGACAGATCCTACAATGAGCAGTTCTTC. This translates into CASTRDRSYNEQFF.

CDR3 coding DNA: TGTGCCAGCACCCCGGCGGGCAGGTTAGGTACTGAAGCTTTCTTT. It yields the protein CASTPAGRLGTEAFF. The V gene is TRBV25-1, the J gene TRBJ1-1; D not certain. With 7 bases removed from V and 5 bases from J, the gap between germline ends came to 20 bases. CDR3 length equals 15 residues. Germline CDR1 is MGHDK and CDR2 is SYGVNS.

This sequence joins TRBV18 and TRBJ1-1; D unresolved. V was clipped by 4 bases and J by 1 base, with 10 bases between them. This CDR3 region has 14 residues. Germline loops: CDR1 KGHSH, CDR2 LQKENI. The CDR3 nucleotides read TGTGCCAGCTCACGATCGTCCGAGAACACTGAAGCTTTCTTT. It yields the protein CASSRSSENTEAFF.

The chain carries TRBV4-3 and TRBJ1-2, with D perhaps TRBD1 (6 bases). CDR3 size: 15 residues. Trimming removed 4 bases at V and 4 bases at J, with 16 bases between. Germline CDR1 reads LGHNA; CDR2 reads YSLEER. CDR3 DNA sequence: TGCGCCAGCAGCCGGGGAAGACAGGTTCGCTATGGCTACACCTTC. The encoded protein is CASSRGRQVRYGYTF.

This rearrangement joins TRBV11-2 to TRBJ2-7, with D perhaps matching TRBD2 (6 bases). Germline V CDR1 and CDR2: SGHAT, FQNNGV. V was cut by 0 bases and J by 3 bases, with 12 bases left in between. This CDR3 spans 15 amino acids. The CDR3 reads CASSLEASVGYEQYV. CDR3 DNA sequence: TGTGCCAGCAGCTTAGAGGCTAGCGTAGGCTACGAGCAGTACGTC.

The genes are TRBV5-3 and TRBJ2-3, with D tentatively TRBD2 (6 bases). TRBV5-3 is annotated as an ORF whose role is uncertain. V gave up 3 bases and J gave up 0 bases, with 11 bases separating them. CDR3 length: 15 amino acids. The DNA of the CDR3 is TGTGCCAGAAGCTGTCGGACTAAAAGCACAGATACGCAGTATTTT. Translated: CARSCRTKSTDTQYF.

In this sample, this clone turned up a few times. The V and J genes are TRBV5-1 and TRBJ2-3, with 10 bases aligning to TRBD1. The V gene's germline CDR1 is SGHRS and CDR2 YFSETQ. This CDR3 contains 15 residues. The V gene end was trimmed by 2 bases and the J gene end by 1 base; junction bases not matched to a gene: 1. The DNA for the CDR3 is TGCGCCAGCAGCTTAGACAGGGGGCGCACAGATACGCAGTATTTT. It yields the protein CASSLDRGRTDTQYF.

This clone is a singleton in its sample. The V and J genes are TRBV7-9 and TRBJ2-1; 12 bases agree with TRBD1. V was pared by 5 bases and J by 6 bases, with 8 bases of the junction left unmatched. The length of the CDR3 is 16 residues. Germline CDR1 SEHNR, CDR2 FQNEAQ (reference sequence). CDR3 in amino acids: CASSPPGQGALNEQFF. As DNA, the CDR3 is TGTGCCAGCAGCCCACCGGGACAGGGGGCCCTCAATGAGCAGTTCTTC.

In nucleotides, the CDR3 is TGCGCCAGCAGCCTTCGGAGAGGGTCCCAAGAGACCCAGTACTTC. Translated: CASSLRRGSQETQYF. The V call is TRBV5-1, the J call TRBJ2-5; the D gene is possibly TRBD2 (5 bases). The germline V gene encodes CDR1 SGHRS and CDR2 YFSETQ. The CDR3 totals 15 residues. Trimming stripped 4 bases from V and 1 base from J, with 14 bases between.

The chain links TRBV6-2 or TRBV6-3 to TRBJ2-5; no definite D call. The CDR3 loop spans 16 amino acids. V was pared by 2 bases and J by 4 bases, with 17 bases between. Germline CDR1 is MNHEY and CDR2 is SVGEGT. The CDR3 sequence: CASSYGSGLRGETQYF. As DNA, the CDR3 is TGTGCCAGCAGTTACGGGTCGGGTTTACGAGGAGAGACCCAGTACTTC.

The J gene is TRBJ2-6, the V gene TRBV6-5; no firm D call. Germline V gives CDR1 MNHEY, CDR2 SVGAGI. V was shortened by 0 bases and J by 3 bases, with 9 bases between the two germline ends. There are 16 residues in the CDR3. CDR3 sequence (DNA): TGTGCCAGCAGTTACTCCCCGGAGATTGGGGCCAACGTCCTGACTTTC. Translation gives CASSYSPEIGANVLTF.

The rearrangement uses TRBV27 and TRBJ1-2, with a tentative D call TRBD1 (5 bases). The V gene lost 1 base and the J gene lost 8 bases, with 20 bases spanning the gap. This CDR3 is 16 amino acids long. Per the germline V gene, CDR1 is MNHEY and CDR2 is SMNVEV (reference sequence). In nucleotides, the CDR3 is TGTGCCAGCAGTTTATTAGGCGGGACGGATCGGGGGGGCTACACCTTC. As protein: CASSLLGGTDRGGYTF.

The V gene is TRBV3-1 (or the pseudogene TRBV3-2), the J gene TRBJ2-3, with D perhaps matching TRBD2 (6 bases). Trimming stripped 1 base from V and 2 bases from J, with 7 bases between. Germline V gene sequence: CDR1 LGHDT, CDR2 YNNKEL (reference sequence). This CDR3 has 14 residues. The CDR3 DNA reads as TGTGCCAGCAGCCAAGGCGGGGACACAGATACGCAGTATTTT. Amino acid sequence: CASSQGGDTDTQYF.

The chain recombines TRBV6-5 with TRBJ2-5; the match to TRBD1 covers 8 bases. V lost 6 bases and J lost 1; bases outside the gene matches: 4. The CDR3 sequence is 14 residues long. The V gene's germline CDR1 is MNHEY and CDR2 SVGAGI. CDR3 sequence (DNA): TGTGCCAGCAGACCGACAGGGGCCCAAGAGACCCAGTACTTC. It translates to CASRPTGAQETQYF.

The CDR3 sequence: CASSLGNNRGESPLHF. For the CDR3, the DNA is TGTGCCAGCAGCTTAGGAAACAACAGGGGAGAGTCACCCCTCCACTTT. The chain links TRBV7-9 to TRBJ1-6; the match to TRBD1 covers 7 bases. J was trimmed by 10 bases and V by 1 base; bases with no gene match: 10. Looked up from germline, CDR1 is SEHNR and CDR2 is FQNEAQ (reference sequence). This CDR3 region has 16 residues.

CDR3 sequence reads: CASRRNRDRKYEQYV. CDR3 sequence (DNA): TGTGCCAGCAGGAGAAACCGGGACAGGAAGTACGAGCAGTACGTC. This chain uses TRBV6-5 with TRBJ2-7; 8 positions match TRBD1. Germline V gene data show CDR1 as MNHEY and CDR2 as SVGAGI. The junction had 11 bases not matched to a gene; V was cut back by 6 bases and J by 4 bases. This CDR3 contains 15 residues.

The V call is TRBV2, the J call TRBJ2-1, with D hard to call. The CDR3 runs to 13 residues. Germline lookup yields CDR1 SNHLY and CDR2 FYNNEI. V shed 6 bases and J shed 10 bases, with 16 bases lying between them. DNA for the CDR3: TGTGCCAGCAGCCGATGGATGGACCCGGAGCAGTTCTTC. It specifies CASSRWMDPEQFF.

V gene TRBV7-2 combines with J gene TRBJ1-4; D is unclear. The germline V and J ends were trimmed by 1 base and 8 bases, with 14 bases remaining between them. Germline V gene lookup returns CDR1 SGHTA and CDR2 FQGNSA. The CDR3 contains 15 residues. As DNA, the CDR3 is TGTGCCAGCAGCTTAGTCGGGTCTACTTGGGAAAAACTGTTTTTT. This codes for CASSLVGSTWEKLFF.

There are a few counts of this clone. The J gene is TRBJ2-5, the V gene TRBV3-1 (or the pseudogene TRBV3-2), with TRBD2 as a possible D gene (5 bases). The CDR3 is 15 residues long. Germline V gene data show CDR1 as LGHDT and CDR2 as YNNKEL (reference sequence). The V and J ends lost 2 bases and 1 base respectively, with 11 bases between them. DNA for the CDR3: TGTGCCAGCAGCCAAACCCTCCGGGGCCAAGAGACCCAGTACTTC. It encodes CASSQTLRGQETQYF.

This clone was detected only a few times. The chain carries TRBV7-8 and TRBJ1-6; TRBD1 aligns across 7 bases. V lost 3 bases and J lost 10; bases outside the gene matches: 6. The CDR3 extends over 14 amino acids. Germline V gene sequence: CDR1 SGHVS, CDR2 FQNEAQ. The CDR3 region has the DNA TGTGCCAGCAGCTTCACAGGGGTAGCATCACCCCTCCACTTT. Translation: CASSFTGVASPLHF.

This clone has more than one count but fewer than ten. The chain carries TRBV20-1 and TRBJ1-4; 7 nucleotides line up with TRBD1. The CDR3 runs 11 residues. Germline V gene sequence: CDR1 DFQATT, CDR2 SNEGSKA (reference sequence). With V trimmed by 6 bases and J by 7 bases, 2 bases remained unmatched. CDR3 sequence: CSAGGGEKLFF. The CDR3 nucleotides read TGCAGTGCAGGGGGCGGTGAAAAACTGTTTTTT.

The V and J genes are TRBV6-5 and TRBJ1-3; D might be TRBD1 (6 bases). This CDR3 is built from 15 residues. Between the trimmed V and J ends, which lost 4 bases and 3 bases, there was a span of 13 bases. From germline, CDR1 is MNHEY and CDR2 SVGAGI. CDR3 DNA: TGTGCCAGCAGTTCACCGGGACACGGTGGAAACACCATATATTTT. Amino acid sequence: CASSSPGHGGNTIYF.

This chain joins TRBV5-4 and TRBJ2-3; D is possibly TRBD1 or TRBD2 (5 bases each). This CDR3 has 14 amino acids. Germline CDR1 is SGHNT and CDR2 is YYREEE (reference sequence). V lost 4 bases, J lost 4 bases, and 13 bases lay in between. The chain's CDR3 is CASSPDWGSDTQYF. DNA for the CDR3: TGTGCCAGCAGCCCGGACTGGGGGTCAGATACGCAGTATTTT.

The chain is built from TRBV6-5 and TRBJ1-5, with TRBD1 as a possible D gene (5 bases). Germline V lookup: CDR1 MNHEY, CDR2 SVGAGI. The CDR3 loop spans 13 amino acids. The V end was cut by 6 bases, the J end by 3 bases, with 9 bases between. CDR3 in amino acids: CASSRQPNQPQHF. DNA for the CDR3: TGTGCCAGCAGCCGACAGCCCAATCAGCCCCAGCATTTT.

This clone was picked up a small number of times. This chain uses TRBV7-3 with TRBJ2-3; no clear D. With 5 bases removed from V and 5 bases from J, the gap between germline ends came to 14 bases. Germline V gene data show CDR1 as SGHTA and CDR2 as FQGTGA. The CDR3 sequence is 14 residues long. The CDR3 here is CASSPGGGIDTQYF. CDR3 nucleotides: TGTGCCAGCAGCCCAGGCGGTGGAATAGATACGCAGTATTTT.